Following are 28 T cell receptor beta chains from one sample sequenced in a study of graft-versus-host responses after intestinal transplantation. Only in-frame clones appear in the TCRdb table, and some are missing; sequencing was by immunoSEQ multiplex PCR. The sample lists tens of thousands of clones, approximately 80% occurring once. No cognate antigen is known for these TCRs. Sequencing used unstimulated CD4+ T cells sorted from spleen or lymph node cells, obtained before transplant. The origin of the receptors is a human donor who was the organ donor for an intestinal transplant.

The chain is built from TRBV5-1 and TRBJ2-7; 10 nucleotides match TRBD1. The V segment lost 3 bases and the J segment 1 base; nucleotides outside the gene matches: 1. CDR3 length equals 14 residues. CDR1 and CDR2 (germline): SGHRS, YFSETQ. The DNA of the CDR3 is TGCGCCAGCAGCTGGACAGGGGGATCCTACGAGCAGTACGTC. This codes for CASSWTGGSYEQYV.

The rearrangement joins TRBV29-1 to TRBJ2-3; TRBD1 aligns across 11 bases. CDR1 and CDR2 (germline): SQVTM, ANQGSEA. The V gene end was trimmed by 5 bases and the J gene end by 0 bases; junction bases not matched to a gene: 1. The CDR3 runs 14 residues. The CDR3 DNA follows: TGCAGCGTTTGGGACAGGGGGAGCACAGATACGCAGTATTTT. Residues: CSVWDRGSTDTQYF.

The chain joins TRBV25-1 to TRBJ1-2; D is possibly TRBD1 (6 bases). Trimming pared 0 bases from V and 8 bases from J, leaving 10 bases between. The CDR3 totals 13 residues. Germline V CDR1 and CDR2: MGHDK, SYGVNS. The chain's CDR3 is CASSEYHQGGYTF. As DNA, the CDR3 is TGTGCCAGCAGTGAATACCACCAGGGGGGCTACACCTTC.

The chain has TRBV7-8 and TRBJ2-7; 8 bases are shared with TRBD2. Per germline, CDR1 SGHVS and CDR2 FQNEAQ. The CDR3 spans 14 residues. V lost 2 bases, J lost 4 bases, and 4 bases stayed unmatched. Here the CDR3 reads CASSLRGGIYEQYV. CDR3 coding DNA: TGTGCCAGCAGCTTACGGGGGGGCATATACGAGCAGTACGTC.

This chain links TRBV7-3 with TRBJ2-3; D is perhaps TRBD1 (6 bases). Germline V gives CDR1 SGHTA, CDR2 FQGTGA. V dropped 5 bases and J dropped 8 bases, with 23 bases sitting between them. The CDR3 consists of 16 residues. The CDR3 loop is CASSPDGTLRGATQYF. In DNA form, the CDR3 reads TGTGCCAGCAGCCCAGACGGGACATTACGTGGAGCTACGCAGTATTTT.

This chain connects TRBV11-2 to TRBJ1-6; D is unresolved. Germline V gene lookup returns CDR1 SGHAT and CDR2 FQNNGV. This CDR3 is built from 16 residues. V was shortened by 5 bases and J by 7 bases, with 18 bases between the two germline ends. The CDR3 region has the DNA TGTGCCAGCAGCCCTGAGCTTTGGCAGGAAAATTCACCCCTCCACTTT. This gives the protein CASSPELWQENSPLHF.

The chain is built from TRBV6-1 and TRBJ2-4; possible D gene TRBD2, 5 bases. CDR3 size: 14 residues. V was cut by 4 bases and J by 7 bases, with 14 bases left in between. Germline V CDR1 and CDR2: MNHNS, SASEGT. The CDR3 sequence is CASSGIGVANIQYF. The DNA for the CDR3 is TGTGCCAGCAGTGGAATCGGGGTTGCGAACATTCAGTACTTC.

The chain couples TRBV19 to TRBJ1-6; TRBD1 might be the D (5 bases). The CDR3 has 13 residues. The germline V and J ends were trimmed by 5 bases and 9 bases, with 11 bases remaining between them. Germline CDR1 LNHDA, CDR2 SQIVND (reference sequence). The CDR3 here is CASSGGDISPLHF. CDR3 coding DNA: TGTGCCAGTAGTGGAGGGGATATTTCACCCCTCCACTTT.

The rearrangement links TRBV5-5 to TRBJ2-7; D gene uncertain. Germline CDR1 SGHKS, CDR2 YYEKEE (reference sequence). The V and J ends lost 1 base and 3 bases respectively, with 5 bases between them. The CDR3 length is 12 residues. The CDR3 spells CASSLRSYEQYV. CDR3 sequence (DNA): TGTGCCAGCAGCTTGAGGAGCTACGAGCAGTACGTC.

The rearrangement links TRBV27 to TRBJ2-5, with unresolved D. The CDR3 extends over 13 amino acids. V gave up 1 base and J gave up 3 bases, with 6 bases separating them. Per the germline V gene, CDR1 is MNHEY and CDR2 is SMNVEV (reference sequence). The CDR3 DNA sequence: TGTGCCAGCAGTTTATGGGCCGAAGAGACCCAGTACTTC. Protein: CASSLWAEETQYF.

The chain is built from TRBV28 and TRBJ2-2, with a weak D call TRBD2 (6 bases). The CDR3 sequence is 13 residues long. V was clipped by 7 bases and J by 6 bases, with 12 bases between them. Germline V gives CDR1 MDHEN, CDR2 SYDVKM. The CDR3 nucleotides read TGTGCCAGCACCTCGGGACTTCCCGGGGAGCTGTTTTTT. Residues: CASTSGLPGELFF. Drawing the rest from reference TRBV28 and TRBJ2-2, the complete variable domain is DVKVTQSSRYLVKRTGEKVFLECVQDMDHENMFWYRQDPGLGLRLIYFSYDVKMKEKGDIPEGYSVSREKKERFSLILESASTNQTSMYLCASTSGLPGELFFGEGSRLTVL.

V gene TRBV9 combines with J gene TRBJ2-5; the match to TRBD2 covers 13 bases. Per the germline V gene, CDR1 is SGDLS and CDR2 is YYNGEE. Trimming cost V 4 bases and J 2 bases; bases outside gene matches: 5. This CDR3 has 16 amino acids. Here the CDR3 DNA reads TGTGCCAGCAGCAGATCGACTAGCGGGGGGCAAGAGACCCAGTACTTC. This encodes CASSRSTSGGQETQYF.

The chain couples TRBV6-5 to TRBJ2-5, with 14 positions matching TRBD2. Germline V CDR1 and CDR2: MNHEY, SVGAGI. After removal of 6 bases from V and 2 bases from J, the junction contained 2 bases not matched to a gene. The CDR3 contains 15 residues. CDR3 DNA: TGTGCCAGCAGGAGACTAGCGGGGGGGCAAGAGACCCAGTACTTC. It translates to CASRRLAGGQETQYF.

As DNA, the CDR3 is TGTGCCAGCAGTTCCACGGGGGGGCAGTACTTC. Protein sequence: CASSSTGGQYF. The chain has TRBV7-2 and TRBJ2-5, with TRBD2 matching 8 bases. There are 11 residues in the CDR3. CDR1 is SGHTA and CDR2 is FQGNSA in the germline V gene. J gave up 11 bases and V 6 bases, and 5 bases lay outside the gene matches.

This rearrangement joins TRBV19 to TRBJ1-6; D ambiguous. This CDR3 has 14 residues. CDR1 and CDR2 from the germline V gene are LNHDA and SQIVND (reference sequence). V lost 5 bases, J lost 9 bases, and 14 bases lay in between. CDR3 in amino acids: CASSPRLLSSPLHF. CDR3 coding DNA: TGTGCCAGTAGTCCCCGACTCCTAAGTTCACCCCTCCACTTT.

V is TRBV5-1 and J is TRBJ1-2; 9 positions agree with TRBD1. V dropped 5 bases and J dropped 7; count of bases not matched to a gene: 6. The CDR3 runs 13 residues. CDR1 is SGHRS, CDR2 YFSETQ, per germline. CDR3 bases: TGCGCCAGCAGTCTCCTGGGACAGGGTGGCTACACCTTC. The encoded protein is CASSLLGQGGYTF. The entire variable domain, with the rest obtained from reference TRBV5-1 and TRBJ1-2, is as follows: KAGVTQTPRYLIKTRGQQVTLSCSPISGHRSVSWYQQTPGQGLQFLFEYFSETQRNKGNFPGRFSGRQFSNSRSEMNVSTLELGDSALYLCASSLLGQGGYTFGSGTRLTVV.

This clone occurred a few times. The chain links TRBV10-3 to TRBJ1-2, with TRBD1 as a possible D gene (5 bases). Germline values: CDR1 ENHRY, CDR2 SYGVKD. This CDR3 comprises 14 residues. V shed 2 bases and J shed 4 bases, with 11 bases lying between them. Here the CDR3 reads CAISEDSTIYGYTF. In DNA form, the CDR3 reads TGTGCCATCAGTGAGGACAGCACGATCTATGGCTACACCTTC.

J is TRBJ1-2 and V is TRBV9; perhaps TRBD1 as D (5 bases). Trimming removed 3 bases at V and 0 bases at J, with 9 bases between. The germline CDR1 and CDR2 sequences are SGDLS and YYNGEE. The CDR3 has 14 amino acids. CDR3 nucleotide sequence: TGTGCCAGCAGCGCCCAGACAGCTAACTATGGCTACACCTTC. Translating gives CASSAQTANYGYTF. Based on the CDR3 plus reference TRBV9 and TRBJ1-2, the full variable domain is DSGVTQTPKHLITATGQRVTLRCSPRSGDLSVYWYQQSLDQGLQFLIQYYNGEERAKGNILERFSAQQFPDLHSELNLSSLELGDSALYFCASSAQTANYGYTFGSGTRLTVV.

The gene calls are TRBV4-3 and TRBJ1-2; no clear D. The V end lost 0 bases, the J end lost 9 bases, and 11 bases lay between the germline ends. The CDR3 has 13 amino acids. The germline V gene encodes CDR1 LGHNA and CDR2 YSLEER. In nucleotides, the CDR3 is TGCGCCAGCAGCCAAGATCGGGGTTGGCGCTACACCTTC. This sequence encodes CASSQDRGWRYTF.

This clone has more than one count but fewer than ten. V usage is TRBV6-6 and J usage is TRBJ2-7; tentative D call: TRBD2 (6 bases). V was shortened by 6 bases and J by 9 bases, with 15 bases between the two germline ends. Germline V gives CDR1 MNHNY, CDR2 SVGAGI (reference sequence). The CDR3 loop spans 12 amino acids. The CDR3 loop is CASSTKGTWQYV. The CDR3 nucleotides are TGTGCCAGCAGCACCAAGGGGACTTGGCAGTACGTC.

The chain combines TRBV19 with TRBJ1-2, with 7 bases lining up with TRBD1. CDR1 is LNHDA, CDR2 SQIVND, per germline (reference sequence). This CDR3 is built from 13 residues. V was clipped by 4 bases and J by 7 bases; unmatched bases: 6. CDR3 DNA: TGTGCCAGTAGTAACCGACAGGGCGGTGGCTACACCTTC. It specifies CASSNRQGGGYTF. Supplemented by reference TRBV19 and TRBJ1-2, the full variable domain reads DGGITQSPKYLFRKEGQNVTLSCEQNLNHDAMYWYRQDPGQGLRLIYYSQIVNDFQKGDIAEGYSVSREKKESFPLTVTSAQKNPTAFYLCASSNRQGGGYTFGSGTRLTVV.

The chain links TRBV28 to TRBJ2-6, with a possible D match to TRBD1 (6 bases). Germline CDR1 reads MDHEN; CDR2 reads SYDVKM. Trimming stripped 4 bases from V and 2 bases from J, with 18 bases between. The CDR3 totals 18 residues. In DNA, the CDR3 is TGTGCCAGCAGTTCGAGCTTAAGGGGGAGTACTGGGGCCAACGTCCTGACTTTC. Protein: CASSSSLRGSTGANVLTF.

The V and J genes are TRBV5-1 and TRBJ1-1; a possible D gene is TRBD1 (6 bases). In germline, CDR1 is SGHRS, CDR2 YFSETQ. CDR3 length equals 14 residues. V shed 4 bases and J shed 1 base, with 11 bases lying between them. The CDR3 loop reads CASSLADRNTEAFF. The CDR3 nucleotides read TGCGCCAGCAGCCTAGCGGACAGGAACACTGAAGCTTTCTTT.

The CDR3 DNA sequence: TGTGCCAGCAGCCTCCTAACAGGGGGAGGTGAAGCTTTCTTT. The encoded protein is CASSLLTGGGEAFF. V and J are TRBV7-2 and TRBJ1-1, with 8 bases identical to TRBD1. The CDR3 totals 14 residues. Trimming took 5 bases from V and 7 from J; bases not matched to a gene: 9. Germline CDR1 and CDR2: SGHTA and FQGNSA.

The chain is built from TRBV9 and TRBJ2-3; 9 nucleotides line up with TRBD2. Per germline, CDR1 SGDLS and CDR2 YYNGEE. V shed 0 bases and J 7 bases; nucleotides not matched to a gene: 9. This CDR3 comprises 16 residues. Written as DNA, the CDR3 is TGTGCCAGCAGCGTAGAGGGCGGGGGGGCCGAGTATACGCAGTATTTT. This encodes CASSVEGGGAEYTQYF.

The chain recombines TRBV2 with TRBJ1-5; D might be TRBD1 (5 bases). This CDR3 comprises 14 residues. V was clipped by 6 bases and J by 2 bases, with 11 bases between them. The germline gives CDR1 SNHLY, CDR2 FYNNEI. Here the CDR3 reads CASSDRGGNQPQHF. CDR3 sequence (DNA): TGTGCCAGCAGCGACCGGGGGGGCAATCAGCCCCAGCATTTT.

This rearrangement joins TRBV6-1 to TRBJ2-7, with 7 bases that match TRBD1. The germline V gene encodes CDR1 MNHNS and CDR2 SASEGT. The CDR3 extends over 14 amino acids. Trimming at V came to 6 bases and at J to 0 bases, leaving 5 bases not matched to a gene. CDR3 region: CASRFDRVSYEQYV. In DNA, the CDR3 is TGTGCCAGCAGATTCGACAGGGTCTCCTACGAGCAGTACGTC.

The chain recombines TRBV7-8 with TRBJ2-1, with D tentatively TRBD1 (6 bases). Per the germline V gene, CDR1 is SGHVS and CDR2 is FQNEAQ. The CDR3 has 13 residues. V was trimmed by 5 bases and J by 10 bases, leaving 15 bases between them. The CDR3 is CASSPRAGAEQFF. The CDR3 DNA reads TGTGCCAGCAGCCCAAGGGCAGGGGCCGAGCAGTTCTTC.